Shown below are 32 T cell receptor beta chains from a single sample sequenced in a study of T cells after posttransplantation cyclophosphamide. Cyclophosphamide on days +3 and +4 followed busulfan-fludarabine conditioning and a marrow graft. TCRdb's table, derived via immunoSEQ multiplex PCR, lists solely in-frame clones and lacks some. This repertoire holds fewer than 4,000 clones, and none appear only once. The specimen comprised PBMCs, sampled 84 days after allogeneic stem cell transplant with posttransplant cyclophosphamide. The receptors stem from a female patient in her forties who received an allogeneic stem cell transplant from a related donor, was CMV-positive, and had no GVHD. Some T cells may trace back to the graft donor.

This clone has a handful of counts. A read error is possible here, since a much larger clone lies one base away. The same CDR3 can be traced to other DNA sequences in this sample. The J gene is TRBJ2-7, the V gene TRBV9; 9 positions match TRBD1. The length of the CDR3 is 15 residues. V shed 9 bases and J 4 bases; nucleotides not matched to a gene: 14. The germline V gene encodes CDR1 SGDLS and CDR2 YYNGEE. The CDR3 DNA follows: TGTGCCATCAGTTTCGGACAGGGGACGGCATACGAGCAGTACTTC. Residues: CAISFGQGTAYEQYF.

This clone appeared a few times. The chain combines TRBV29-1 with TRBJ2-1; TRBD1 matches at 8 bases. V gave up 5 bases and J gave up 9 bases; unmatched junction bases: 6. The germline V gene has CDR1 SQVTM and CDR2 ANQGSEA. This CDR3 is built from 12 residues. The CDR3 protein is CSVRRGQAEQFF. The CDR3 coding sequence is TGCAGCGTTCGCAGGGGGCAGGCTGAGCAGTTCTTC.

This clone was picked up many times. The chain recombines TRBV28 with TRBJ2-2, with TRBD1 matching 10 bases. The CDR3 spans 15 residues. Germline V gene sequence: CDR1 MDHEN, CDR2 SYDVKM. V shed 3 bases and J 4 bases; nucleotides not matched to a gene: 2. CDR3 protein: CASSFRTGGTGELFF. The CDR3 region has the DNA TGTGCCAGCAGTTTCAGGACAGGGGGCACCGGGGAGCTGTTTTTT.

This clone has a count of ten or more. This chain connects TRBV6-6 to TRBJ1-1; tentative D call: TRBD1 (5 bases). Deletions cut 6 bases from V and 4 bases from J, with 9 bases between. The CDR3 is 12 amino acids. Germline V lookup: CDR1 MNHNY, CDR2 SVGAGI (reference sequence). The CDR3, as DNA: TGTGCCAGCAGCAGGGAGGCCACTGAAGCTTTCTTT. It yields the protein CASSREATEAFF.

This clone was recorded many times. The rearrangement joins TRBV2 to TRBJ1-1, with D possibly TRBD1 on 6 matching bases. The germline CDR1 and CDR2 sequences are SNHLY and FYNNEI. This CDR3 is 13 amino acids long. The V end lost 7 bases, the J end lost 3 bases, and 12 bases lay between the germline ends. DNA of the CDR3: TGTGCCAGCACCCAGCCAGGGGACACTGAAGCTTTCTTT. The encoded protein is CASTQPGDTEAFF.

This clone was detected ten times or more. CDR3 loop: CASSLAGTGELFF. In DNA, the CDR3 is TGTGCCAGCAGCTTGGCGGGCACCGGGGAGCTGTTTTTT. The chain has TRBV5-6 and TRBJ2-2; unclear D gene. Germline CDR1 and CDR2: SGHDT and YYEEEE. The CDR3 contains 13 residues. The germline V and J ends were trimmed by 0 bases and 4 bases, with 4 bases remaining between them.

Many counts were recorded for this clone. The V gene is TRBV2, the J gene TRBJ1-4; 7 nucleotides line up with TRBD1. CDR3 size: 15 residues. Germline V gene sequence: CDR1 SNHLY, CDR2 FYNNEI. V gave up 4 bases and J gave up 9 bases; unmatched junction bases: 11. The CDR3 loop reads CASSANRGPAKKLFF. The CDR3 DNA reads TGTGCCAGCAGTGCGAACAGGGGACCCGCGAAAAAACTGTTTTTT.

By its share, this clone is medium-sized. The V and J genes are TRBV6-1 and TRBJ1-3; D is unresolved. CDR1 is MNHNS, CDR2 SASEGT, per germline. This CDR3 is built from 14 residues. V was pared by 3 bases and J by 0 bases, with 6 bases between. CDR3 region: CASSEKVSGNTIYF. The CDR3 DNA reads as TGTGCCAGCAGTGAGAAGGTCTCTGGAAACACCATATATTTT.

This clone was seen repeatedly, ten times or more. The chain is built from TRBV18 and TRBJ2-7; TRBD2 aligns across 9 bases. The V and J ends lost 3 bases and 1 base, in that order; junction bases with no gene match: 4. The germline CDR1 and CDR2 sequences are KGHSH and LQKENI. This CDR3 is built from 15 residues. In DNA form, the CDR3 reads TGTGCCAGCTCACCGGGCGGGGGGGCTTCCTACGAGCAGTACTTC. This translates into CASSPGGGASYEQYF.

This clone was recorded at least ten times. The genes are TRBV25-1 and TRBJ2-7, with a weak D call TRBD1 (6 bases). The germline V gene has CDR1 MGHDK and CDR2 SYGVNS. This CDR3 spans 15 amino acids. V lost 1 base and J 6 bases, leaving 16 bases between the germline ends. As DNA, the CDR3 is TGTGCCAGCAGTGAATGGAATGCAGGGGAAGGCGAGCAGTACTTC. Its translation: CASSEWNAGEGEQYF.

This clone showed up just a few times. This chain uses TRBV5-1 with TRBJ2-2; 9 bases are shared with TRBD1. The CDR3 contains 15 residues. The germline gives CDR1 SGHRS, CDR2 YFSETQ. V was pared by 4 bases and J by 5 bases, with 6 bases of the junction left unmatched. The CDR3 here is CASSPRTGATGELFF. The CDR3 DNA reads TGCGCCAGCAGCCCCCGGACAGGGGCGACCGGGGAGCTGTTTTTT.

The V gene is TRBV11-2, the J gene TRBJ2-2; 11 nucleotides align to TRBD2. With 5 bases clipped from V and 8 bases from J, the junction kept 7 bases outside the gene matches. Per germline, CDR1 SGHAT and CDR2 FQNNGV. The CDR3 contains 15 residues. CDR3 coding DNA: TGTGCCAGCAGCCCCCTCCGGACTAGCGGGGGGGAGCTGTTTTTT. The encoded protein is CASSPLRTSGGELFF.

This clone was picked up many times. V is TRBV29-1 and J is TRBJ1-1, with D uncertain. Germline assignment: CDR1 SQVTM and CDR2 ANQGSEA. V dropped 2 bases and J dropped 5 bases, with 9 bases sitting between them. The CDR3 has 12 residues. CDR3 in DNA: TGCAGCGTTGAACGCAGTGTGACTGAAGCTTTCTTT. As protein: CSVERSVTEAFF.

This clone has at least ten counts. The chain employs TRBV4-3 and TRBJ1-2; TRBD1 matches at 8 bases. CDR1 and CDR2 from the germline V gene are LGHNA and YSLEER. The CDR3 is 16 residues long. The V segment lost 0 bases and the J segment 4 bases; nucleotides outside the gene matches: 7. The CDR3 coding sequence is TGCGCCAGCAGCCAAGACCCACGAGGACAGGGCTATGGCTACACCTTC. This codes for CASSQDPRGQGYGYTF.

This clone was observed at least ten times. The J gene is TRBJ2-7, the V gene TRBV28; TRBD1 is a possible D gene (5 bases). The CDR3 is 11 residues long. The germline V gene has CDR1 MDHEN and CDR2 SYDVKM. The V gene lost 6 bases and the J gene lost 4 bases, with 7 bases spanning the gap. The CDR3 reads CASRGRYEQYF. Written as DNA, the CDR3 is TGTGCCAGCAGGGGGCGATACGAGCAGTACTTC.

This clone was found many times. The genes are TRBV11-1 and TRBJ2-2; possible D gene TRBD1, 5 bases. Looked up from germline, CDR1 is SGHAT and CDR2 is FQDESV (reference sequence). The CDR3 length is 15 residues. Trimming cost V 3 bases and J 2 bases, with 10 bases left between them. CDR3 DNA: TGTGCCAGCAGCTTTTACGACAGAAACACCGGGGAGCTGTTTTTT. It is translated as CASSFYDRNTGELFF. The whole variable domain, filled in from reference TRBV11-1 and TRBJ2-2, reads EAEVAQSPRYKITEKSQAVAFWCDPISGHATLYWYRQILGQGPELLVQFQDESVVDDSQLPKDRFSAERLKGVDSTLKIQPAELGDSAMYLCASSFYDRNTGELFFGEGSRLTVL.

There are many counts of this clone. This rearrangement joins TRBV19 to TRBJ1-1; 9 bases fit TRBD1. The germline V gene encodes CDR1 LNHDA and CDR2 SQIVND (reference sequence). This CDR3 contains 16 residues. Trimming at V came to 4 bases and at J to 4 bases, leaving 10 bases not matched to a gene. CDR3 in amino acids: CASSTSRDRASTEAFF. The CDR3 DNA follows: TGTGCCAGTAGTACATCCCGGGACAGGGCGAGCACTGAAGCTTTCTTT.

This clone was detected ten times or more. The gene calls are TRBV7-2 and TRBJ1-2, with TRBD1 identical over 7 bases. After removal of 4 bases from V and 0 bases from J, the junction contained 2 bases not matched to a gene. Germline CDR1 SGHTA, CDR2 FQGNSA. CDR3 length: 14 residues. CDR3 nucleotide sequence: TGTGCCAGCAGCTCAGGGGGTTCTAACTATGGCTACACCTTC. This codes for CASSSGGSNYGYTF.

The sample holds many counts of this clone. The rearrangement uses TRBV4-2 and TRBJ2-3; 7 nucleotides match TRBD2. This CDR3 has 18 residues. J lost 0 bases, V lost 1 base, and 10 bases had no gene match. The germline V gene encodes CDR1 LGHNA and CDR2 YNFKEQ. This CDR3 is CASSQAPAGRTSTDTQYF. The CDR3, as DNA: TGTGCCAGCAGCCAAGCGCCAGCGGGGAGGACTAGCACAGATACGCAGTATTTT.

This clone was recorded a few times. The chain is built from TRBV7-9 and TRBJ2-5, with D hard to call. The CDR3 sequence is 15 residues long. CDR1 is SEHNR and CDR2 is FQNEAQ in the germline V gene (reference sequence). V lost 5 bases, J lost 5 bases, and 18 bases lay in between. CDR3 DNA: TGTGCCAGCAGCACCCGTGCTGAGGTATGGGAGACCCAGTACTTC. This encodes CASSTRAEVWETQYF.

This clone was recorded a few times. Sequence at one end of the junction differs from germline and may be a read error. The V gene is TRBV9, the J gene TRBJ2-7; 7 bases map to TRBD1. This CDR3 comprises 15 residues. Germline loops: CDR1 SGDLS, CDR2 YYNGEE. The CDR3 DNA follows: TGTGCCATCAGCATCGGACAGGAGACGGCCTACGAGCAGTACTTC. Translating gives CAISIGQETAYEQYF. Based on the CDR3 plus reference TRBV9 and TRBJ2-7, the full variable domain is DSGVTQTPKHLITATGQRVTLRCSPRSGDLSVYWYQQSLDQGLQFLIQYYNGEERAKGNILERFSAQQFPDLHSELNLSSLELGDSALYFCAISIGQETAYEQYFGPGTRLTVT.

For this clone: This same CDR3 is encoded by further DNA sequences in the sample. J is TRBJ2-7 and V is TRBV9; 7 bases match TRBD1. With 5 bases clipped from V and 4 bases from J, the junction kept 12 bases outside the gene matches. This CDR3 is 15 amino acids long. Germline CDR1 SGDLS, CDR2 YYNGEE. For the CDR3, the DNA is TGTGCCAGCAGTTTCGAACAGGGGACGGCATACGAGCAGTACTTC. Translated: CASSFEQGTAYEQYF.

The chain couples TRBV5-4 to TRBJ2-2; 7 nucleotides line up with TRBD1. This CDR3 is built from 13 residues. J gave up 7 bases and V 2 bases, and 2 bases lay outside the gene matches. Germline-derived CDR1 and CDR2 are SGHNT and YYREEE (reference sequence). CDR3 sequence: CASSLQGNGELFF. The CDR3 DNA sequence: TGTGCCAGCAGCTTACAGGGGAACGGGGAGCTGTTTTTT.

This clone was recorded at least ten times. The V call is TRBV19, the J call TRBJ1-1; tentatively, D is TRBD1 (6 bases). This CDR3 has 15 residues. With 4 bases removed from V and 7 bases from J, the gap between germline ends came to 19 bases. Germline V lookup: CDR1 LNHDA, CDR2 SQIVND (reference sequence). CDR3 sequence reads: CASSTSQGRWDEAFF. The CDR3 nucleotides read TGTGCCAGTAGTACCTCGCAGGGGAGGTGGGATGAAGCTTTCTTT. The complete variable domain, with remaining parts taken from reference TRBV19 and TRBJ1-1, reads DGGITQSPKYLFRKEGQNVTLSCEQNLNHDAMYWYRQDPGQGLRLIYYSQIVNDFQKGDIAEGYSVSREKKESFPLTVTSAQKNPTAFYLCASSTSQGRWDEAFFGQGTRLTVV.

This clone was observed many times. This chain links TRBV4-1 with TRBJ2-7; 7 bases map to TRBD1. Germline CDR1 reads MGHRA; CDR2 reads YSYEKL. This CDR3 is 17 amino acids long. V lost 0 bases, J lost 5 bases, and 13 bases stayed unmatched. The CDR3 DNA follows: TGCGCCAGCAGCCAAGATTACCCCCAGGGGGATCAGGACGAGCAGTACTTC. This sequence encodes CASSQDYPQGDQDEQYF.

The sample holds many counts of this clone. V gene TRBV4-2 combines with J gene TRBJ1-6; D not resolved. V shed 0 bases and J shed 10 bases, with 13 bases lying between them. This CDR3 has 15 amino acids. Germline V gene lookup returns CDR1 LGHNA and CDR2 YNFKEQ. CDR3 amino acids: CASSQEVGSRSPLHF. CDR3 nucleotide sequence: TGTGCCAGCAGCCAAGAAGTTGGTTCGAGGTCACCCCTCCACTTT.

The sample holds many counts of this clone. The chain employs TRBV27 and TRBJ2-1; 8 nucleotides align to TRBD2. CDR3 length: 14 amino acids. CDR1 and CDR2 from the germline V gene are MNHEY and SMNVEV (reference sequence). With 6 bases clipped from V and 0 bases from J, the junction kept 1 base outside the gene matches. The CDR3 nucleotides read TGTGCCAGCAGCGCGGGGGGCTCCTACAATGAGCAGTTCTTC. Translating it yields CASSAGGSYNEQFF.

By its share, this clone is medium-sized. One end of the junction varies from germline; a read error may be responsible. Distinct nucleotide sequences in the sample also encode this CDR3. This rearrangement joins TRBV4-1 to TRBJ2-1; D might be TRBD2 (7 bases). This CDR3 spans 18 amino acids. CDR1 is MGHRA, CDR2 YSYEKL, per germline. The CDR3 bases are TGCACCAGCAGCCAAGATAAAGGGGGGCTAGCGGTCTACAATGAGCAGTTCTTC. Its translation is CTSSQDKGGLAVYNEQFF.

This clone was seen at least ten times. CDR3 region: CASSLDRQRGIDEQYF. As DNA, the CDR3 is TGTGCCAGCAGCTTAGATCGCCAGAGGGGCATAGACGAGCAGTACTTC. The chain has TRBV7-9 and TRBJ2-7; D may be TRBD1 or TRBD2 (5 bases each). The CDR3 spans 16 residues. CDR1 SEHNR and CDR2 FQNEAQ come from the germline V gene (reference sequence). V lost 1 base to trimming and J lost 5 bases, with 18 bases between them.

This clone was picked up many times. The chain has TRBV19 and TRBJ2-7; D might be TRBD1 (6 bases). Per germline, CDR1 LNHDA and CDR2 SQIVND (reference sequence). The CDR3 has 14 residues. Trimming removed 7 bases at V and 6 bases at J, with 19 bases between. CDR3 in amino acids: CASTSTGPSGEQYF. The CDR3 DNA reads TGTGCCAGTACCTCCACAGGGCCCTCTGGCGAGCAGTACTTC.

This clone was recorded at least ten times. The chain has TRBV12-5 and TRBJ1-4, with TRBD1 as a possible D gene (5 bases). CDR1 is LGHNT, CDR2 FRNRAP, per germline. The CDR3 totals 16 residues. Trimming shortened V by 1 base and J by 7 bases, and 16 bases separated the two germline ends. The CDR3 region is CASGLGQLLDFEKLFF. For the CDR3, the DNA is TGTGCTAGTGGTTTGGGACAGTTGCTTGATTTTGAAAAACTGTTTTTT.

In its sample, this clone was seen many times. This chain connects TRBV24-1 to TRBJ1-1, with D possibly matching TRBD1 (5 bases). The CDR3 totals 13 residues. V lost 4 bases to trimming and J lost 2 bases, with 7 bases between them. Germline assignment: CDR1 KGHDR and CDR2 SFDVKD. This chain's CDR3 is CATSEDSNTEAFF. The CDR3, as DNA: TGTGCCACCAGTGAAGACAGCAACACTGAAGCTTTCTTT.